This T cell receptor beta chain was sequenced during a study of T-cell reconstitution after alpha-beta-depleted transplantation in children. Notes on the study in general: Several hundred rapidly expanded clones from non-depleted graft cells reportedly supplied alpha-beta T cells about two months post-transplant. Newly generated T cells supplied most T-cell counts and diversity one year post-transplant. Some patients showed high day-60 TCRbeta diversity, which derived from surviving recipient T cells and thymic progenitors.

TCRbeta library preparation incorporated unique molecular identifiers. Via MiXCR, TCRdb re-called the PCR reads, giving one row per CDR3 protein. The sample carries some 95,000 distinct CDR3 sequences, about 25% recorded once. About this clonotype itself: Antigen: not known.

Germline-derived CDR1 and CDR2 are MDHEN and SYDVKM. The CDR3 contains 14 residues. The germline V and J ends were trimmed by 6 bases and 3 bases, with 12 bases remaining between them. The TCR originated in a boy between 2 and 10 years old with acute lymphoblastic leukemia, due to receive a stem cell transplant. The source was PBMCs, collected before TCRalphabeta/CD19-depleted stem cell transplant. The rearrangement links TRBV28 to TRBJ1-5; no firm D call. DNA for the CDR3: TGTGCCAGCAGCTATAGACGGACCAATCAGCCCCAGCATTTT. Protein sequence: CASSYRRTNQPQHF. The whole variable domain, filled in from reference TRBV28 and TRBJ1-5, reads DVKVTQSSRYLVKRTGEKVFLECVQDMDHENMFWYRQDPGLGLRLIYFSYDVKMKEKGDIPEGYSVSREKKERFSLILESASTNQTSMYLCASSYRRTNQPQHFGDGTRLSIL.